This T cell receptor beta chain was sequenced for a study of post-analysis software for immune sequencing data (dated by TCRdb to 2014 to 2015). General notes on the study: The recorded disease courses included relapsing-remitting, secondary progressive and progressive-relapsing multiple sclerosis, and some patients had no subtype annotation. Patient repertoires were compared against roughly 10 previously published healthy control repertoires from donors aged about 6 to 27 years. A subset of samples was prepared in parallel using single-end sample barcoding, then pooled and co-amplified after Illumina adapter ligation. What the authors observed across the whole study: Normalized Chao1 diversity was significantly lower in multiple sclerosis patients than controls, suggesting substantial peripheral T-cell clonal expansion. Direct clustering with F measure showed strong co-clustering of samples prepared in the same batch, prompting a batch-effect correction. The control group was slightly older than the multiple sclerosis patient group. Patients showed significantly higher frequencies than controls for a handful of TRBV segments, among them TRBV5-6, TRBV5-1 and TRBV20-1.

The library was prepared using PCR. Sequenced using an Illumina HiSeq 2500. To reduce PCR and sequencing biases, unique molecular identifiers were incorporated into the TCR beta cDNA libraries. Some 500,000 cDNA molecules were obtained per 1 to 10 million input T cells, so each molecule approximated one T cell. The patient libraries were prepared and sequenced with the same protocol used for the earlier healthy control dataset. Within a given batch, samples were prepared together, multiplexed and sequenced on the same HiSeq lane. The original pipeline was this. MIGEC was used to process the raw barcoded reads, and molecular identifier groups with only a single read were discarded before consensus assembly and CDR3 extraction. VDJtools was used for post-analysis of the clonotype tables, with diversity normalized by down-sampling every dataset to the smallest sample size. In repertoire overlap clustering, CDR3 amino acid sequences, but not nucleotide sequences, were matched to correct batch-related cross-sample contamination. The raw public reads went through TCRdb reprocessing: fastp at Q25, MiXCR clone calling, in-frame beta chains kept. One record per CDR3 amino acid sequence lists the most common genes and DNA. TCRdb, not the authors, supplied the V and J calls. This sample comprises 650,000 to 850,000 distinct CDR3 sequences, roughly 50% of them detected only once. Of the sample, 4.9% is held by the ten largest clones.

Points on this clonotype: Its antigen target is currently unknown. No much larger clone exists at a distance of one base, and base qualities are not known.

To demonstrate the VDJtools post-analysis software, the study profiled TCR beta repertoires from the peripheral blood of about 13 young patients with multiple sclerosis. The patients with multiple sclerosis were children and adolescents between 6 and 15 years of age. CDR1 MNHNS and CDR2 SASEGT are derived from the germline V gene. The CDR3, from cysteine to phenylalanine, totals 15 residues. The read is trimmed to its CDR3 DNA, 45 bases read in frame from base 1. V drops 2 bases and J drops 0 bases, leaving 5 bases in between. The clonotype was recovered from a girl aged 10 to 17 with multiple sclerosis. The chain is assembled from TRBV6-1 and TRBJ2-6; the D gene assignment is ambiguous. Sequencing was performed on blood. The CDR3: CASSEFNSGANVLTF. The DNA reads TGTGCCAGCAGTGAATTTAACTCTGGGGCCAACGTCCTGACTTTC.